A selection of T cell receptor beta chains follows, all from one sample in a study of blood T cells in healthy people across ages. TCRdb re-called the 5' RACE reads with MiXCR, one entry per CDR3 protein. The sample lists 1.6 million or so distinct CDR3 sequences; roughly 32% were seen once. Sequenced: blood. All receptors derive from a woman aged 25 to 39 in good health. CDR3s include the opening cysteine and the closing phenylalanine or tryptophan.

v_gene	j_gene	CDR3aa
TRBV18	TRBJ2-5	CASSPSPSVETQYF
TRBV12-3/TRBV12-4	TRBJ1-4	CASSPVGFGELFF
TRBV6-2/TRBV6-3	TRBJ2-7	CASSYLTRTSGGSYEQYF
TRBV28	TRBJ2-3	CASSLGQGGNTDTQYF
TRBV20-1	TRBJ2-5	CSALRGQIQETQYF
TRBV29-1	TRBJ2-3	CSVGDRGTDTQYF
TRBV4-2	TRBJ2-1	CASSPRTDSQRDEQFF
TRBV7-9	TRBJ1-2	CASSLAVLPPYGYTF
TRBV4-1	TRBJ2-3	CASSQVKLQGGGTDTQYF
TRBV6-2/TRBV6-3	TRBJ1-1	CASSPADTEAFF
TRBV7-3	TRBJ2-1	CASSWAGAPYNEQFF
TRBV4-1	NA	CASSRTILAGGPRVKTQYF
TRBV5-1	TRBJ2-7	CASSSSGGLTYELYF
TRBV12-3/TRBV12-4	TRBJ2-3	CASSTRTGADTQYF
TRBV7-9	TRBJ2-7	CASSSTGLGGNEQYF
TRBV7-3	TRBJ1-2	CASSLGGFRGYTF
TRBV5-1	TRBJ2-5	CASGVSPSETQYF
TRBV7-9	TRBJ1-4	CASSLSLGGAREKLFF
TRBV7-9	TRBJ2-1	CASRIGTGLSNNEQFF
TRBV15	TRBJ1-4	CATSRGDITNEKLFF
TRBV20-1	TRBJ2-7	CSARPGTANYEQYF
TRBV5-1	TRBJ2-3	CASCSSGPGTDTQYF
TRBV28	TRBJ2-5	CASSFISSGRKTQYF
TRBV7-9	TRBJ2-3	CASSLGSDGGTDTQYF
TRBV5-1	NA	CVSSAGLARYEQYF
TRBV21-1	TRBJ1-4	CASSTRQLTVKEKLFF
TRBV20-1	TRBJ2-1	CSARDPAASLPEQFF
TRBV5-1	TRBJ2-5	CASSREPPQETQYF
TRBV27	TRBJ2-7	CASSSSARTGTYEQYF
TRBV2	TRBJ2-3	CASSGVRRDTQYF
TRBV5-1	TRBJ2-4	CASSPLTGIRNIQYF
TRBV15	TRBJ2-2	CATSRVAGYTGELFF
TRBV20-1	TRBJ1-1	CSAPNPGRENTEAFF
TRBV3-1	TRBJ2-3	CASSRRTSGAPGTQYF
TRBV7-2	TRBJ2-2	CASSLVPAYPVGELFF
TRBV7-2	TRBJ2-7	CASSLGREIWNEQYF
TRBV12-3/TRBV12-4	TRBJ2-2	CASSSITRRLAGGPLREHGELFF
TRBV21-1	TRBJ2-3	CASSRGQGREDTQYF
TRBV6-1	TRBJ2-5	CASSVPGTTKYF
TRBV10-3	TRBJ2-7	CAIAGGQYEQYF
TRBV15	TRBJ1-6	CATSTDREDSPLHF
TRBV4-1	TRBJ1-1	CASSQDNKGMNTEAFF
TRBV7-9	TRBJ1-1	CASSLDGTREAFF
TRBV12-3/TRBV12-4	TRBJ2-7	CASSLASASGGYEQYF
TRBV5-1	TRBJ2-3	CASSLGATRGDTQYF
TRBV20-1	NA	CSATSGAASYNEQYF
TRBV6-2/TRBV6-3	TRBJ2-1	CASSRQGYYNEQFF
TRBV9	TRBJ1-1	CASSTQGASMNTEAFF
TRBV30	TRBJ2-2	CAFRGLARTGELFF
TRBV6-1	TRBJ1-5	CASSERGQYSNQPQHF
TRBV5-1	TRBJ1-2	CASSPRTDRAGYGYTF
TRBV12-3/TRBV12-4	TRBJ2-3	CASTPWATDTQYF
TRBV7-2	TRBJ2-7	CASKSGRAGAEQYF
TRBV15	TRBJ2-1	CATSISGLAGVFYNEQFF
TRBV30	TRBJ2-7	CAWWGRQVPYEQYF